This entry describes one T cell receptor (beta chain). Clones were sequenced by immunoSEQ multiplex PCR, and TCRdb holds only the in-frame ones, with some missing. The data hold 150,000 or so clones, with more than 85% observed a single time. This sample stems from a study of T cell responses to AZD1222 COVID-19 vaccine. The sample consisted of peripheral blood, taken 28 days after the second AZD1222 dose. This sequence was found in an adult who received the AZD1222 COVID-19 vaccine.

This CDR3 reads CASSQDWVTNPVGEQFF. The CDR3 DNA sequence: TGTGCCAGCAGCCAAGATTGGGTGACTAACCCGGTGGGTGAGCAGTTCTTC. The V and J genes are TRBV14 and TRBJ2-1; tentative D call: TRBD2 (5 bases). Germline CDR1 SGHDN, CDR2 FVKESK. CDR3 size: 17 residues. Trimming stripped 0 bases from V and 9 bases from J, with 21 bases between.